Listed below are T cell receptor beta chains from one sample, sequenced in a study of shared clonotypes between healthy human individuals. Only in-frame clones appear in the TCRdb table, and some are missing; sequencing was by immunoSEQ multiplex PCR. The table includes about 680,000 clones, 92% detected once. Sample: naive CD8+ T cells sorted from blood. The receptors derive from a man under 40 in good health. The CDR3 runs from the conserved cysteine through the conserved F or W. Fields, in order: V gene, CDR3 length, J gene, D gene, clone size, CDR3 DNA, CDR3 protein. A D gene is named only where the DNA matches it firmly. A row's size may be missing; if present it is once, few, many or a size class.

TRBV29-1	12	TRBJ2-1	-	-	TGCAGCGTTTCTGGACGGTACAATGAGCAGTTCTTC	CSVSGRYNEQFF
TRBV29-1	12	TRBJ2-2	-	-	TGCAGCGCTCAGGAGGGGGCCGGGGAGCTGTTTTTT	CSAQEGAGELFF
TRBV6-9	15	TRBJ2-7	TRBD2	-	TGTGCCAGCAGTTATATGCGGGAGGATTCGGACGAGCAGTACTTC	CASSYMREDSDEQYF
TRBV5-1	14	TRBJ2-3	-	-	TGCGCCAGCAGCTTGGGACCTGGGGGAGATACGCAGTATTTT	CASSLGPGGDTQYF
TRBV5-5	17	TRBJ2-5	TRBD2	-	TGTGCCAGCACCGGACTAGCGGGAGTCCGGCTTGGAGAGACCCAGTACTTC	CASTGLAGVRLGETQYF
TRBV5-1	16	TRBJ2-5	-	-	TGCGCCAGCAGCCTCGGCTGGGCAAGACTACAAGAGACCCAGTACTTC	CASSLGWARLQETQYF
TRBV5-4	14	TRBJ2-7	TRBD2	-	TGTGCCAGCAGCTTTAGCGGGAGTCTATACGAGCAGTACTTC	CASSFSGSLYEQYF
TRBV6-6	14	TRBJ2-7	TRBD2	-	TGTGCCAGCAGTTATGCGGGAGGGCCGGGTGAGCAGTACTTC	CASSYAGGPGEQYF
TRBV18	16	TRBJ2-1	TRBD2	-	TGTGCCAGCTCACCACCCATATGGGGGGGTCGGGGTGAGCAGTTCTTC	CASSPPIWGGRGEQFF
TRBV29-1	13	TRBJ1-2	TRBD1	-	TGCAGCGTTGGGTGGGGACAGGGAGATGGCTACACCTTC	CSVGWGQGDGYTF
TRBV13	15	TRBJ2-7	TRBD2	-	TGTGCCAGCAGCTTAGGCCTAAGTGGGAGGGGCGAGCAGTACTTC	CASSLGLSGRGEQYF
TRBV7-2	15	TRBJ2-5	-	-	TGTGCCAGCAACCTAAGGGGCAGGAGGACGGAGACCCAGTACTTC	CASNLRGRRTETQYF
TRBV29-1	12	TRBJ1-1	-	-	TGCAGCGTTGAAGGTCGTAGGGCTGAAGCTTTCTTT	CSVEGRRAEAFF
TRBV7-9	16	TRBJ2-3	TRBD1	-	TGTGCCAGCAGCACACCGACAGGGGGCGCCGGAGATACGCAGTATTTT	CASSTPTGGAGDTQYF
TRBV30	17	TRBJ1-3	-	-	TGTGCCTGGAGTGTACCGGGTGGGAAGAGCTCTGGAAACACCATATATTTT	CAWSVPGGKSSGNTIYF
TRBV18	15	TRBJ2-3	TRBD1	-	TGTGCCAGCTCACCCCGGGACAGGGCGACAGATACGCAGTATTTT	CASSPRDRATDTQYF
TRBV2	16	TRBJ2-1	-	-	TGTGCCAGCAGAAGCGCACAGGAATTGCCAGGTAATGAGCAGTTCTTC	CASRSAQELPGNEQFF
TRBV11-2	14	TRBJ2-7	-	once	TGTGCCAGCAGCCCCCCGAGTGAGGCCTACGAGCAGTACTTC	CASSPPSEAYEQYF